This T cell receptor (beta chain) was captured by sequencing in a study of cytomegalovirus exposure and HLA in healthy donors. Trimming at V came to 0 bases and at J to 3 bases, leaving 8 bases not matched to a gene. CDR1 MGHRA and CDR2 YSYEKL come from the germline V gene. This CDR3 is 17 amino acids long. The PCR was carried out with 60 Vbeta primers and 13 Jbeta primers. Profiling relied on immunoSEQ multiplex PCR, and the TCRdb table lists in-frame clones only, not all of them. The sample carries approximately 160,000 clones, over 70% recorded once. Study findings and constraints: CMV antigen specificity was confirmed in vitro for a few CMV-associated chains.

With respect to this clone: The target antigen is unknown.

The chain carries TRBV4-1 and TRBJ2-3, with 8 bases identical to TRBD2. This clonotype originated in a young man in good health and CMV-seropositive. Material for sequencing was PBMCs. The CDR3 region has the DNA TGCGCCAGCAGCCAAGAGGGCAGCGGGAGCGGGACAGATACGCAGTATTTT. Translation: CASSQEGSGSGTDTQYF.